This T cell receptor (beta chain) derives from a study of read filtering for tumor transcriptome and immune sequencing. About the research overall: Among patients, approximately 17 were male and around 13 female, aged roughly 45 to 85 (mean approximately 71). TCR-mapped reads were about 4 to 11 million with IR-seq versus about 85 to 1,300 with RNA-seq. Study results and limitations: Compared with RNA-seq, IR-seq gave much higher clonotype depth and reliability.

This library used about 400 ng RNA and molecular barcoded adaptors spanning alpha/delta and beta/gamma chains. TCRdb reanalysed the reads using MiXCR and keeps one entry per CDR3 protein. The sample carries about 86,000 distinct CDR3 sequences, about 12% recorded once. The V gene lost 8 bases and the J gene lost 3 bases, with 8 bases spanning the gap. The V gene's germline CDR1 is MNHEY and CDR2 SMNVEV (reference sequence). This CDR3 comprises 12 residues. In its sample, this clonotype was seen a few times. As yet, its antigen is unknown. The source of this sequence is a donor aged 40 or over with multiple myeloma. The V call is TRBV27, the J call TRBJ1-5; D is ambiguous. The source material was a population of CD138-negative cells sorted from bone marrow. CDR3 sequence: CASALNNQPQHF. The CDR3 nucleotides read TGTGCCAGCGCTCTGAACAATCAGCCCCAGCATTTT.